Shown below are 7 T cell receptor beta chains from a single sample sequenced in a study of T cell responses to AZD1222 COVID-19 vaccine. Using immunoSEQ multiplex PCR, the repertoire was profiled, and TCRdb retains in-frame clones only, with some absent. The table lists around 80,000 clones, around nine tenths of them singletons. This specimen consisted of peripheral blood, obtained on day 0 of AZD1222 vaccination. The receptors come from an adult in good health.

This chain connects TRBV5-1 to TRBJ2-1; 9 positions agree with TRBD1. Trimming at V came to 4 bases and at J to 1 base, leaving 3 bases not matched to a gene. This CDR3 contains 15 residues. Germline lookup yields CDR1 SGHRS and CDR2 YFSETQ. In DNA form, the CDR3 reads TGCGCCAGCAGCCCGGGACAGGGTTCCTACAATGAGCAGTTCTTC. It yields the protein CASSPGQGSYNEQFF.

V is TRBV2 and J is TRBJ1-5; D gene ambiguous. CDR1 is SNHLY and CDR2 is FYNNEI in the germline V gene. Trimming removed 7 bases from V and 0 bases from J, with 13 bases in between. The CDR3 is made up of 15 amino acids. CDR3 in amino acids: CASKGLRHSNQPQHF. CDR3 nucleotide sequence: TGTGCCAGCAAGGGCTTACGGCATAGCAATCAGCCCCAGCATTTT.

The chain links TRBV7-9 to TRBJ2-7; D call uncertain. The CDR3 loop spans 13 amino acids. The V gene lost 5 bases and the J gene lost 2 bases, with 10 bases spanning the gap. The germline CDR1 and CDR2 sequences are SEHNR and FQNEAQ (reference sequence). For the CDR3, the DNA is TGTGCCAGCAGCAACCAAATTACCTACGAGCAGTACTTC. It specifies CASSNQITYEQYF.

This clone occurred a few times. The rearrangement joins TRBV28 to TRBJ1-6; unclear D gene. Between the trimmed V and J ends, which lost 7 bases and 0 bases, there was a span of 13 bases. The CDR3 extends over 16 amino acids. Looked up from germline, CDR1 is MDHEN and CDR2 is SYDVKM. The CDR3 coding sequence is TGTGCCAGCACGTCCGCGGGGAGCTCCTATAATTCACCCCTCCACTTT. This encodes CASTSAGSSYNSPLHF.

The chain couples TRBV5-1 to TRBJ1-2, with D uncertain. CDR3 size: 14 residues. Germline loops: CDR1 SGHRS, CDR2 YFSETQ. The V gene lost 0 bases and the J gene lost 8 bases, with 14 bases spanning the gap. The CDR3 protein is CASSLALNSEGYTF. The CDR3 DNA reads as TGCGCCAGCAGCTTGGCCTTGAATTCGGAAGGCTACACCTTC.

The V call is TRBV28, the J call TRBJ1-5; 8 nucleotides match TRBD1. Germline values: CDR1 MDHEN, CDR2 SYDVKM. The CDR3 has 14 amino acids. Trimming took 4 bases from V and 4 from J; bases not matched to a gene: 3. The CDR3, as DNA: TGTGCCAGCAGTTGGAGACAGGGGAATCAGCCCCAGCATTTT. This codes for CASSWRQGNQPQHF.

The gene calls are TRBV3-1 (or the pseudogene TRBV3-2) and TRBJ1-1; no clear D gene. Looked up from germline, CDR1 is LGHDT and CDR2 is YNNKEL (reference sequence). The V end lost 3 bases, the J end lost 0 bases, and 8 bases lay between the germline ends. This CDR3 is built from 14 residues. The CDR3 DNA reads TGTGCCAGCAGCCAGCCGGCGGTGAACACTGAAGCTTTCTTT. The encoded protein is CASSQPAVNTEAFF.